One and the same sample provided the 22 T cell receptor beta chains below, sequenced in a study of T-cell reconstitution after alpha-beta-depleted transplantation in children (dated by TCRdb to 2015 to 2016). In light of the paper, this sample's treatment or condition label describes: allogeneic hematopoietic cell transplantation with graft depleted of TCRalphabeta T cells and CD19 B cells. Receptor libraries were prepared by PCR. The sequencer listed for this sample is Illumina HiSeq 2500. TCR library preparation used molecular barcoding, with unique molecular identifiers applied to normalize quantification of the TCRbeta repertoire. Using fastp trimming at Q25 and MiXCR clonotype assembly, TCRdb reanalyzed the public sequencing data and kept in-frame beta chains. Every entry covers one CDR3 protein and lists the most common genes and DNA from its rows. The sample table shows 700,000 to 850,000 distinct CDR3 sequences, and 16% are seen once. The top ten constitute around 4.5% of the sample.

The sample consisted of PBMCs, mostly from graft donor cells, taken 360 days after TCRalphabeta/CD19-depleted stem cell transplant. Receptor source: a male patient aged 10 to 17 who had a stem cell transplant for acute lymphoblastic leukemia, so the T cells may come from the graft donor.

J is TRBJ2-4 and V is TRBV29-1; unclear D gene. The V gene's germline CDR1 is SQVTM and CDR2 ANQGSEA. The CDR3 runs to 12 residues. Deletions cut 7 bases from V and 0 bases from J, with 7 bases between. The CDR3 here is CSERRAKNIQYF. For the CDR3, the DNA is TGCAGCGAGCGCCGAGCCAAAAACATTCAGTACTTC.

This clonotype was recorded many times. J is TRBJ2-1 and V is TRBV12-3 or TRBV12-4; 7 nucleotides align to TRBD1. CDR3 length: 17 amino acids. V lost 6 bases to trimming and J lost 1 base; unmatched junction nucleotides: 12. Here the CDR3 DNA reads TGTGCCAGCAGGTTCACCGTAGGACAGGCATCCTACAATGAGCAGTTCTTC. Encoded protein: CASRFTVGQASYNEQFF.

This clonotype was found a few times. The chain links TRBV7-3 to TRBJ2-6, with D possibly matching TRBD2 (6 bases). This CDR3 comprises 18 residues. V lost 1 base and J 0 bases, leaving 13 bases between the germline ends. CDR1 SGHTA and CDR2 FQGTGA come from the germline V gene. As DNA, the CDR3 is TGTGCCAGCAGCTTAAGAACGTCGGGAGTCTCTGGGGCCAACGTCCTGACTTTC. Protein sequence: CASSLRTSGVSGANVLTF. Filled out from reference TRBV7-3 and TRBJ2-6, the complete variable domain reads GAGVSQTPSNKVTEKGKYVELRCDPISGHTALYWYRQSLGQGPEFLIYFQGTGAADDSGLPNDRFFAVRPEGSVSTLKIQRTERGDSAVYLCASSLRTSGVSGANVLTFGAGSRLTVL.

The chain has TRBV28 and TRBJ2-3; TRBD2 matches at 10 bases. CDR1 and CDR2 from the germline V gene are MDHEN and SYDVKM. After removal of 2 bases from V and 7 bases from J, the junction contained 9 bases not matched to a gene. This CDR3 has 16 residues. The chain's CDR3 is CASSLPGLADSHTQYF. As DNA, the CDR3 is TGTGCCAGCAGTTTACCTGGACTAGCGGATTCCCATACGCAGTATTTT.

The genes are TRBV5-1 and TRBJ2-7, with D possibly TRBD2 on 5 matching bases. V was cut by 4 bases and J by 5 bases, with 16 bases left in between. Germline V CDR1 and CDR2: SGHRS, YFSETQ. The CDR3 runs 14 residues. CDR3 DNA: TGCGCCAGCAGCCGCTTAGTACTAGGCAACGAGCAGTACTTC. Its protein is CASSRLVLGNEQYF. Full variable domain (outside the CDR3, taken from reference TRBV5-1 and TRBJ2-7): KAGVTQTPRYLIKTRGQQVTLSCSPISGHRSVSWYQQTPGQGLQFLFEYFSETQRNKGNFPGRFSGRQFSNSRSEMNVSTLELGDSALYLCASSRLVLGNEQYFGPGTRLTVT.

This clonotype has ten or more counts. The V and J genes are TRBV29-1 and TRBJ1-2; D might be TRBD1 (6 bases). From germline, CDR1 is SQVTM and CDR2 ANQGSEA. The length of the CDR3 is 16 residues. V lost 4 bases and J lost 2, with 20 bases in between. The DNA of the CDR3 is TGCAGCGTTGGAGGTTACCCGGGACACTTAAACTATGGCTACACCTTC. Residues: CSVGGYPGHLNYGYTF.

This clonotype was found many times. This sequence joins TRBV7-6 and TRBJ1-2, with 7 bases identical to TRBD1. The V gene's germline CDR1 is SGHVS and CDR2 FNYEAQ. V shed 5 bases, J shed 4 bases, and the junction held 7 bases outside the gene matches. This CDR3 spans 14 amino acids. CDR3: CASSPRQGTYGYTF. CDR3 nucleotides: TGTGCCAGCAGCCCACGACAGGGAACCTATGGCTACACCTTC.

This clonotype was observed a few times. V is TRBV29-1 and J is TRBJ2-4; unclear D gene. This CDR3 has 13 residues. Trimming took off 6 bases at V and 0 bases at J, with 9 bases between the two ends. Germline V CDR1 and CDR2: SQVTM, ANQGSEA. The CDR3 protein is CSVQPLAKNIQYF. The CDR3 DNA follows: TGCAGCGTACAGCCCCTAGCCAAAAACATTCAGTACTTC. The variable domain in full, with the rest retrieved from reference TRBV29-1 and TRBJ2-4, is SAVISQKPSRDICQRGTSLTIQCQVDSQVTMMFWYRQQPGQSLTLIATANQGSEATYESGFVIDKFPISRPNLTFSTLTVSNMSPEDSSIYLCSVQPLAKNIQYFGAGTRLSVL.

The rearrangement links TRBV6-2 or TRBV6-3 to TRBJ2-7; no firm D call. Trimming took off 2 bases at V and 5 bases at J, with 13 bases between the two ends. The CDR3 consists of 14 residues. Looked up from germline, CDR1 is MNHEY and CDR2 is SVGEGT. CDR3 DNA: TGTGCCAGCAGTTACCGTCGACTTCAGAACGAGCAGTACTTC. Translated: CASSYRRLQNEQYF.

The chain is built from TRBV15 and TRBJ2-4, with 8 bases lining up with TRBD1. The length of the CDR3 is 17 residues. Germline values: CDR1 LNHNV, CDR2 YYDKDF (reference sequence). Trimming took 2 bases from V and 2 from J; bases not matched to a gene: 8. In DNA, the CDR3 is TGTGCCACCAGCAGAAATAACAGGGGGATATCCAAAAACATTCAGTACTTC. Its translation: CATSRNNRGISKNIQYF. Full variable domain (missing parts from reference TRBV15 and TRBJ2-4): DAMVIQNPRYQVTQFGKPVTLSCSQTLNHNVMYWYQQKSSQAPKLLFHYYDKDFNNEADTPDNFQSRRPNTSFCFLDIRSPGLGDTAMYLCATSRNNRGISKNIQYFGAGTRLSVL.

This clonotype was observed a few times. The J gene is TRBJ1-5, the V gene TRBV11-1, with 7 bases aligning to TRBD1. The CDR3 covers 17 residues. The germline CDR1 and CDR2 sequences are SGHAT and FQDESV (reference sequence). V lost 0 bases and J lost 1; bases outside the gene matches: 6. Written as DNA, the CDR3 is TGTGCCAGCAGCTTAGCTACCGGGACAGCAAGCAATCAGCCCCAGCATTTT. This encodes CASSLATGTASNQPQHF.

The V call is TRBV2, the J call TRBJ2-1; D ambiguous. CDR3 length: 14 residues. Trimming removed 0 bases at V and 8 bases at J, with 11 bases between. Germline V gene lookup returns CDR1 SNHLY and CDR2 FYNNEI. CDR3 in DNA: TGTGCCAGCAGTGAAGCGGGCTATCGGGATGAGCAGTTCTTC. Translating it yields CASSEAGYRDEQFF.

The CDR3 protein is CASSADRDWNFNEQFF. In DNA, the CDR3 is TGTGCCAGTAGTGCAGACCGGGACTGGAACTTTAATGAGCAGTTCTTC. The chain combines TRBV19 with TRBJ2-1, with D perhaps matching TRBD2 (6 bases). V was clipped by 5 bases and J by 7 bases, with 21 bases between them. This CDR3 is 16 amino acids long. Germline values: CDR1 LNHDA, CDR2 SQIVND (reference sequence).

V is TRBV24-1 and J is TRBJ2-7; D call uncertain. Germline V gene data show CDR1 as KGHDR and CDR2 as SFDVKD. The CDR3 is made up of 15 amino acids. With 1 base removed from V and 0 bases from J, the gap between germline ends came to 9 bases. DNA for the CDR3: TGTGCCACCAGTGATTTCGACGGTTACTCCTACGAGCAGTACTTC. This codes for CATSDFDGYSYEQYF.

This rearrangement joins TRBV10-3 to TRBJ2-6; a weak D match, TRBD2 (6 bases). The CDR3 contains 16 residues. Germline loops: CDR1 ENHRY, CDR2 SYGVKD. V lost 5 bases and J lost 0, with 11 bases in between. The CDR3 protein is CAISPGLISGANVLTF. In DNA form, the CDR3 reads TGTGCCATCAGTCCGGGACTGATCTCTGGGGCCAACGTCCTGACTTTC.

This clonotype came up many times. The DNA for the CDR3 is TGCGCCAGCAGCTTGGAGGGTCTAGCGGGAGATGGCAATGAGCAGTTCTTC. The encoded protein is CASSLEGLAGDGNEQFF. V usage is TRBV5-1 and J usage is TRBJ2-1, with 10 bases that match TRBD2. The germline V gene encodes CDR1 SGHRS and CDR2 YFSETQ. The CDR3 runs 17 residues. V was pared by 0 bases and J by 6 bases, with 9 bases of the junction left unmatched.

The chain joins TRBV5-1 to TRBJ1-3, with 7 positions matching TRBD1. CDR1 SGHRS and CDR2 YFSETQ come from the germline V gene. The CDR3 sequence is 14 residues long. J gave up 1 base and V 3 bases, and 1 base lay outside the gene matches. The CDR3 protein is CASSWGQSGNTIYF. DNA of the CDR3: TGCGCCAGCAGCTGGGGACAGTCTGGAAACACCATATATTTT.

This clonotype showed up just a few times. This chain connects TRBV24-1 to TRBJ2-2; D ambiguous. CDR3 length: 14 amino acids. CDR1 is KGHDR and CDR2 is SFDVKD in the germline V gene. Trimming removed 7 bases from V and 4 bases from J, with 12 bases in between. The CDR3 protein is CATSSRSPTGELFF. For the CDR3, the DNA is TGTGCCACCAGCTCCAGGAGCCCCACCGGGGAGCTGTTTTTT.

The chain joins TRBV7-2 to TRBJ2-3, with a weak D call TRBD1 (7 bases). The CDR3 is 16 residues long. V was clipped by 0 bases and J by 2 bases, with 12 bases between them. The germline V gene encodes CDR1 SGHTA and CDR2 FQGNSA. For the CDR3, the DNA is TGTGCCAGCAGCTTAGCAGGGGGCGGGAACACAGATACGCAGTATTTT. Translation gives CASSLAGGGNTDTQYF.

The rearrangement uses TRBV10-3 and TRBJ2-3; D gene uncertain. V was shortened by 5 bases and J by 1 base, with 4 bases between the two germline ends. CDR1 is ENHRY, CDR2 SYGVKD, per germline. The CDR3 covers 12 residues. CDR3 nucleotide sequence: TGTGCCATCAGTCGGGGCACAGATACGCAGTATTTT. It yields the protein CAISRGTDTQYF.

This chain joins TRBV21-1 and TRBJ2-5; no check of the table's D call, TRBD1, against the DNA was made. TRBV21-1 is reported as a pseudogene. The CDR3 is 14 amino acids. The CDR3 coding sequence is TGTGCCAGCAGCAACGGGACCCTGGGCGAGACCCAGTACTTC. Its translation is CASSNGTLGETQYF.

The CDR3 reads CASSLVGVGSRQNEQFF. CDR3 coding DNA: TGTGCCAGCAGCCTTGTGGGGGTGGGGAGCCGGCAGAATGAGCAGTTCTTC. The V and J genes are TRBV7-3 and TRBJ2-1; the D call may be TRBD1 or TRBD2 (5 bases each). V dropped 5 bases and J dropped 7 bases, with 24 bases sitting between them. Germline values: CDR1 SGHTA, CDR2 FQGTGA. There are 17 residues in the CDR3.